These T cell receptor beta chains were read from a single sample in a study of tumor-infiltrating lymphocytes in primary liver carcinoma. TCRdb ran MiXCR on the multiplex PCR reads and lists one entry per CDR3 protein. The sample holds over 250,000 distinct CDR3 sequences, about three fifths seen once. The sequenced sample was peripheral blood. The receptors were gathered from a woman aged 30 to 39 with primary liver carcinoma and hepatitis B virus infection. Each CDR3 is given without its conserved first and last residue. A clone size is listed for some rows: how often the clone was seen (once, few, many), or a class if it is expanded.

clone size	V gene	J gene	CDR3 protein
NA	TRBV30	TRBJ1-1	AWNPGERVGAF
few	TRBV6-5	TRBJ1-5	ASSSQGTTQPQH
NA	TRBV30	TRBJ2-1	AWSAHWSSYNEHF
NA	TRBV12-3/TRBV12-4	NA	ASIPGTGMTQH
NA	TRBV7-2	TRBJ2-2	ASSYRLPYIGELF
many	TRBV29-1	TRBJ2-5	SVDRGFQGETQY
many	TRBV29-1	TRBJ1-2	SAGMDRGGGYT
NA	TRBV7-9	TRBJ1-5	VSSLGNNQPQH
NA	TRBV13	TRBJ1-1	ASIRGQGFNTEAF
NA	TRBV30	TRBJ2-1	VWSSDYNEQF
many	TRBV12-3/TRBV12-4	TRBJ2-2	ASSPGRRFTGELF
NA	TRBV7-9	TRBJ1-2	ASSQDRIDGYT
NA	TRBV6-5	TRBJ1-1	ASSPAGSRSDTEAF
NA	TRBV6-5	TRBJ1-2	DSSAPGQTYGYT
few	TRBV7-8	TRBJ2-1	ASHTGGDEQF
NA	TRBV29-1	TRBJ2-1	SVLGRHDQL
NA	TRBV4-1	TRBJ1-4	ACSPITKEKLF
NA	TRBV11-2	TRBJ2-2	ASTQGREWSGELF
few	TRBV30	TRBJ2-7	AWKSGRPSYEQY
NA	TRBV6-5	TRBJ2-3	ASRSGRGPDMQY
NA	TRBV6-1	TRBJ2-2	AGRVDTWRDNTGELF
many	TRBV11-1	TRBJ2-3	ASSLATSGSSDTQY
NA	TRBV6-2/TRBV6-3	TRBJ1-2	AISYRGIDGYT
NA	TRBV11-3	TRBJ2-2	ASSLDTGNTGELF
NA	TRBV11-2	TRBJ2-7	ASSLASSRIYEQH
few	TRBV6-6	TRBJ2-5	ASSYKRALSETQY
NA	TRBV7-8	TRBJ2-7	ASSLRGVGPYEQY
NA	TRBV7-9	TRBJ2-7	ASSLASTYTYEQY
many	TRBV6-5	TRBJ1-6	ASSYSILGYHSPLH
NA	TRBV12-3/TRBV12-4	TRBJ2-3	ANSYTGLALSTDTQY
once	TRBV11-1	TRBJ1-2	ASSPDSLYDYT
NA	TRBV6-6	TRBJ2-5	ASCGTGKETQC
NA	TRBV7-9	TRBJ2-5	ASSPQGWETQY
once	TRBV7-9	TRBJ2-7	ASSRTSGSSYEQY
NA	TRBV12-3/TRBV12-4	TRBJ1-1	ASRYRDRNTEAI
NA	TRBV14	TRBJ2-1	ANSQEQGAGGEQF
NA	TRBV28	TRBJ1-5	ASGGRYSNQPQH
NA	TRBV11-2	TRBJ2-3	ASSLVPGGGTDMQY
few	TRBV10-2	TRBJ2-1	ASSAAGYEQF
few	TRBV6-1	TRBJ1-5	ASSDPGGQPQH
NA	TRBV5-4	TRBJ2-1	ASSSVVSSYNEQF
few	TRBV7-9	TRBJ1-2	ASSRPTTNYGYT
many	TRBV6-1	TRBJ1-2	ATNRNSYGYT
many	TRBV11-2	TRBJ2-5	ASSFRVGTGEETQY
few	TRBV5-4	TRBJ2-7	ASSLVPDRVNSYEQY
many	TRBV29-1	TRBJ1-2	SVTAGDHYGYT
many	TRBV12-5	TRBJ1-5	ASGLTGTGCQPQH
NA	TRBV14	TRBJ2-1	ASSLLWDLRQF
NA	TRBV6-5	TRBJ2-1	ASSYREGAGNEQF
NA	TRBV6-5	TRBJ2-1	ASSSPYNEQL
NA	TRBV6-2/TRBV6-3	TRBJ2-7	ASSPLCLAGGPLEQY
many	TRBV12-3/TRBV12-4	TRBJ1-5	ASSLPDRGNQPQH
many	TRBV11-2	TRBJ2-1	ASSLDLEFEQF
NA	TRBV2	TRBJ1-1	ASTRWVEAF
NA	TRBV11-1	TRBJ2-1	ASSSFRERSDLGSEQF
few	TRBV5-1	TRBJ2-7	ASSLAGTKSYEQY